The present T cell receptor beta chain was sequenced within a study of PD-1 blockade in classical Hodgkin lymphoma. The CDR3 sequence is 16 residues long. The V and J ends lost 1 base and 3 bases, in that order; junction bases with no gene match: 3. The V gene's germline CDR1 is SGHDT and CDR2 YYEEEE. With no exception, relapse followed autologous stem cell transplantation in all patients, and brentuximab vedotin exposure varied. Produced via immunoSEQ multiplex PCR; TCRdb's table is partial and in-frame only. The repertoire holds around 41,000 clones, with approximately 70% as singletons. V usage is TRBV5-6 and J usage is TRBJ2-7; 14 bases map to TRBD2. The receptor's source is a human donor with classical Hodgkin lymphoma. Material: peripheral blood mononuclear cells (PBMCs), obtained before the second cycle of nivolumab. Here the CDR3 reads CASSLYGLAGGYEQYF. CDR3 in DNA: TGTGCCAGCAGCTTGTACGGACTAGCGGGGGGCTACGAGCAGTACTTC. Together with reference TRBV5-6 and TRBJ2-7, the CDR3 gives the full variable domain: DAGVTQSPTHLIKTRGQQVTLRCSPKSGHDTVSWYQQALGQGPQFIFQYYEEEERQRGNFPDRFSGHQFPNYSSELNVNALLLGDSALYLCASSLYGLAGGYEQYFGPGTRLTVT.